This TCR beta chain appears in the sequencing data of a study of control samples from healthy donors and cancer patients. A remark on this clone: One end of the junction does not line up with germline, which may come from a read error.

Here immunoSEQ multiplex PCR was the method, and the copy in TCRdb shows in-frame clones only, minus some. This sample yields some 130,000 clones, of which about nine tenths are seen a single time; more than 2% belongs to the top ten. The length of the CDR3 is 15 residues. Germline V gene data show CDR1 as SSHAT and CDR2 as FNYEAQ (reference sequence). The rearrangement uses TRBV7-7 and TRBJ2-3; D could derive from TRBD1 or TRBD2 (5 bases each). Sequencing used blood. The sequence was collected from a man in his late teens or twenties in good health. As DNA, the CDR3 is TGTGCTAGCAGCTTAGATGAGGGGAGCACAGATACGCAGTATTTT. Residues: CASSLDEGSTDTQYF.